Sequencing of this T cell receptor beta chain was carried out in a study of lymphopenia after photon versus proton radiotherapy. Germline V CDR1 and CDR2: GTSNPN, SVGIG (reference sequence). CDR3 length equals 13 residues. The V and J ends lost 6 bases and 3 bases, in that order; junction bases with no gene match: 8. Assay used: immunoSEQ multiplex PCR; TCRdb lists only in-frame clones, some missing. The repertoire holds roughly 41,000 clones, with over 65% as singletons. In this sample, this clone turned up once. The chain is built from TRBV30 and TRBJ2-7, with TRBD1 matching 7 bases. The source is a man aged 50 to 59 with gastric cancer. The sequences come from peripheral blood, collected from a patient treated with photon-based radiotherapy. This chain's CDR3 is CACTGARYYEQYF. The CDR3 DNA follows: TGTGCCTGTACAGGGGCACGGTACTACGAGCAGTACTTC.